This TCR beta chain derives from a study of T cell changes during pregnancy in multiple sclerosis. TCRdb's copy holds only in-frame clones and misses some; the assay was immunoSEQ multiplex PCR. The data show around 83,000 clones, 75% to 95% seen once. The CDR3 totals 13 residues. V gave up 7 bases and J gave up 5 bases; unmatched junction bases: 6. Germline CDR1 and CDR2: SQVTM and ANQGSEA. Source: CD4+ T cells from peripheral blood mononuclear cells, taken in the second trimester of pregnancy. The receptor comes from a female donor with multiple sclerosis, enrolled in a pregnancy study. The J gene is TRBJ2-1, the V gene TRBV29-1, with 9 bases lining up with TRBD2. CDR3 region: CSAEREANNEQFF. DNA of the CDR3: TGCAGCGCCGAGCGGGAGGCCAACAATGAGCAGTTCTTC.